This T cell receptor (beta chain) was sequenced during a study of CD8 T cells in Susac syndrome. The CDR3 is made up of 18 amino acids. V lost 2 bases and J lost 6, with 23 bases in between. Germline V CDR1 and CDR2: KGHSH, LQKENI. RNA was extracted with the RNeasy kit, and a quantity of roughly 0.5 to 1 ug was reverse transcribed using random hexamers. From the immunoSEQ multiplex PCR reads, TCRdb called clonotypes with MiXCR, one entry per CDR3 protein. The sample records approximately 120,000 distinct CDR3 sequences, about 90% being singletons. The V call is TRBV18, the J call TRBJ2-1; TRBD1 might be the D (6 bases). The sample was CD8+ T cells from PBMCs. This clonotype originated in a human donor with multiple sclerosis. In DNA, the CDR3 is TGTGCCAGCTCACCAGGGCAGGTGGGGGCTCGGAGGAGCAATGAGCAGTTCTTC. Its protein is CASSPGQVGARRSNEQFF. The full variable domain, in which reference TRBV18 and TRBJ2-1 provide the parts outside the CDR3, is NAGVMQNPRHLVRRRGQEARLRCSPMKGHSHVYWYRQLPEEGLKFMVYLQKENIIDESGMPKERFSAEFPKEGPSILRIQQVVRGDSAAYFCASSPGQVGARRSNEQFFGPGTRLTVL.